The clone carrying this TCR beta chain was detected ten times or more. TCRdb recomputed calls from the reads with MiXCR, one row per CDR3 protein. Of about 250,000 distinct CDR3 sequences in the sample, under 30% are singletons; the top ten hold roughly 7.3%. The data originate from a study of kidney transplant recipient with SARS-CoV-2 infection. The CDR3 length is 13 residues. The J segment lost 1 base and the V segment lost 6 bases, leaving 0 bases of the junction unmatched. Germline V lookup: CDR1 MNHEY, CDR2 SVGAGI. This clonotype originated in a young adult male patient who had COVID-19 and was a kidney transplant recipient. These T cells may partly come from the graft donor. The sample in question was a blood sample, obtained at baseline and on day 111 from a kidney transplant recipient. The chain has TRBV6-5 and TRBJ1-1; 9 bases are a match to TRBD1. The CDR3 region has the DNA TGTGCCAGCAGACAGGGGGCGAACACTGAAGCTTTCTTT. Protein sequence: CASRQGANTEAFF.